This record concerns one T cell receptor beta chain sequence. RNA transcripts gave rise to amplified TCR beta CDR3 regions. TCR CDR3 regions were first amplified by RT-PCR with HTBI primers. TCRdb reprocessed the multiplex PCR reads with MiXCR, giving one entry per CDR3 protein. Among 450,000 to 550,000 distinct CDR3 sequences, around 22% were seen once, and the ten largest hold 11%. The data derive from a study of T cells in Graves' hyperthyroidism and ophthalmopathy. The germline V and J ends were trimmed by 0 bases and 0 bases, with 8 bases remaining between them. CDR3 length equals 15 residues. CDR1 is MNHEY, CDR2 SVGAGI, per germline.

The sample consisted of blood. The sequence was obtained from a woman aged 30 to 39 with Graves' ophthalmopathy. J is TRBJ2-5 and V is TRBV6-5; D not resolved. CDR3 sequence reads: CASSYSRSYQETQYF. The CDR3 region has the DNA TGTGCCAGCAGTTACTCGAGGAGTTACCAAGAGACCCAGTACTTC.